This entry is about one TCR beta chain. Its antigen is unknown. The primer mix had 60 Vbeta and 13 Jbeta primers. The assay was immunoSEQ multiplex PCR, and TCRdb's table has in-frame clones only and misses some. The table includes around 140,000 clones, around 83% detected once. This specimen belongs to a study of cytomegalovirus exposure and HLA in healthy donors. The V gene's germline CDR1 is SGHNT and CDR2 YYREEE (reference sequence). V lost 2 bases and J lost 0; bases outside the gene matches: 6. The CDR3 extends over 17 amino acids. Study conclusions and caveats: TCR beta sequences reportedly predicted the HLA-A and HLA-B alleles of most subjects accurately. Common viral pathogens seemed, in a later analysis, to connect with several of the most significant clusters. DRB1 showed the most TCR associations and HLA-C the fewest in a later analysis, as rates varied by HLA locus.

The sequencing sample was made of PBMCs. The clonotype comes from a woman aged 45-65 years in good health and CMV-seropositive. This chain links TRBV5-4 with TRBJ2-2, with TRBD2 matching 8 bases. In DNA form, the CDR3 reads TGTGCCAGCAGCTTAAGACTAGCGTTGGCGAACACCGGGGAGCTGTTTTTT. Encoded protein: CASSLRLALANTGELFF.